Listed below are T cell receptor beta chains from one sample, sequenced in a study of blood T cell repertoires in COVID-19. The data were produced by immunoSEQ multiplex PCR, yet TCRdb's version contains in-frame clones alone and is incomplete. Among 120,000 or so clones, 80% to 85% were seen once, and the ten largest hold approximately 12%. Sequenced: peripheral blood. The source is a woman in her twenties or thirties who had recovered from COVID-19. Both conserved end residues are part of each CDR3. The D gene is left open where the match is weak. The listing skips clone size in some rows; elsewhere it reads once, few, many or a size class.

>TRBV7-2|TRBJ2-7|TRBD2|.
CASSLDREGIRNF
TGTGCCAGCAGCTTAGACCGGGAGGGAATTCGGAATTTC
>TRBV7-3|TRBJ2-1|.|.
CASSLKPGNEQFF
TGTGCCAGCAGCTTAAAGCCAGGGAATGAGCAGTTCTTC
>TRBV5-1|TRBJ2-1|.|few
CASSSGDPRQGGEQFF
TGCGCCAGCAGCTCGGGGGACCCCCGGCAGGGAGGTGAGCAGTTCTTC
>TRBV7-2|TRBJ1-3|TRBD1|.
CASSLGGTGGAFGNTIYF
TGTGCCAGCAGCTTAGGTGGGACAGGGGGCGCATTTGGAAACACCATATATTTT
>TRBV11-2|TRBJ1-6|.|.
CASSLVALNSPLHF
TGTGCCAGCAGCTTAGTAGCCCTAAATTCACCCCTCCACTTT
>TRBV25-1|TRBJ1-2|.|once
CASSESGGSYGYTF
TGTGCCAGCAGTGAATCGGGGGGCAGCTATGGCTACACCTTC
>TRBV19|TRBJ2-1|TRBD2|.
CASSVTGTSGYNEQFF
TGTGCCAGTAGTGTAACCGGGACTAGCGGGTACAATGAGCAGTTCTTC
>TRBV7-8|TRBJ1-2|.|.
CASSSPGDNYGYTF
TGTGCCAGCAGCTCTCCGGGAGACAACTATGGCTACACCTTC
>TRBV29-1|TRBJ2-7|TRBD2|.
CSVVRGGSKHEQYF
TGCAGCGTCGTCCGGGGGGGCAGCAAACACGAGCAGTACTTC
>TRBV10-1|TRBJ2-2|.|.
CASMDQGRDTGELFF
TGCGCCAGCATGGACCAGGGGCGCGACACCGGGGAGCTGTTTTTT
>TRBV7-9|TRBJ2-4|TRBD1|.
CASSRTGSPNFLAKNIQYF
TGTGCCAGCAGCCGGACAGGGTCCCCTAACTTTCTAGCCAAAAACATTCAGTACTTC
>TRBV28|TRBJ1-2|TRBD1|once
CASSFQGENYGYTF
TGTGCCAGCAGTTTCCAGGGGGAGAACTATGGCTACACCTTC
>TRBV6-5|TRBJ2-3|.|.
CASSYMGLSTDTQYF
TGTGCCAGCAGTTACATGGGACTTAGCACAGATACGCAGTATTTT
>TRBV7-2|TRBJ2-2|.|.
CASSSKRGIGGELFF
TGTGCCAGCAGCTCCAAACGGGGGATCGGCGGGGAGCTGTTTTTT
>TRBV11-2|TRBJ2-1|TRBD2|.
CASRPSGRLVEQFF
TGTGCCAGCAGACCCAGCGGGAGATTAGTTGAGCAGTTCTTC
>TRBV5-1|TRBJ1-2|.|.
CASSFYQGSNYGYTF
TGCGCCAGCAGCTTCTACCAGGGGTCGAACTATGGCTACACCTTC
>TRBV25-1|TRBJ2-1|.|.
CASSPDTGLNEQFF
TGTGCCAGCAGCCCCGATACAGGGTTAAATGAGCAGTTCTTC
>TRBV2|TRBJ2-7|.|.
CASSVDDGHPYEQYF
TGTGCCAGCAGTGTCGACGATGGGCATCCGTACGAGCAGTACTTC
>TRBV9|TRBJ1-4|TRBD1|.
CASSDTGTVDEKLFF
TGTGCCAGCAGCGACACCGGGACAGTTGATGAAAAACTGTTTTTT
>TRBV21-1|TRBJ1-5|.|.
CASSKEGTGRRGQPQHF
TGTGCCAGCAGCAAAGAGGGGACAGGGCGCAGGGGTCAGCCCCAGCATTTT
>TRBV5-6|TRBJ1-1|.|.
CASSYWGGPPEAFF
TGTGCCAGCAGCTATTGGGGGGGGCCCCCTGAAGCTTTCTTT
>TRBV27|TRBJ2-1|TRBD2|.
CASSSTWTSGRNEQFF
TGTGCCAGCAGCTCGACTTGGACTAGCGGGAGGAATGAGCAGTTCTTC
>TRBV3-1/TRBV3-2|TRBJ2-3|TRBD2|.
CASSLRLAETDTQYF
TGTGCCAGCAGCCTCAGACTAGCGGAGACAGATACGCAGTATTTT
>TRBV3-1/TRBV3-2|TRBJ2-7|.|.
CASSQGQPILSYEQYF
TGTGCCAGCAGCCAGGGCCAACCCATACTCTCCTACGAGCAGTACTTC
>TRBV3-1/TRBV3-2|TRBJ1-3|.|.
CASSPLGQGGNTIYF
TGTGCCAGCAGCCCGCTTGGGCAGGGCGGAAACACCATATATTTT
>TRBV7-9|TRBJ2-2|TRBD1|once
CASSLADRRSGELFF
TGTGCCAGCAGCTTAGCGGACAGGCGGTCCGGGGAGCTGTTTTTT
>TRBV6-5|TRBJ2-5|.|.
CASSYRRGLQETQYF
TGTGCCAGCAGTTACCGGCGGGGACTCCAAGAGACCCAGTACTTC
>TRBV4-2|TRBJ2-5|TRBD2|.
CASSQATSGVQETQYF
TGTGCCAGCAGCCAAGCCACTAGCGGGGTACAAGAGACCCAGTACTTC
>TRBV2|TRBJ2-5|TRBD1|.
CASSMDRVEETQYF
TGTGCCAGCAGTATGGACAGGGTGGAGGAGACCCAGTACTTC
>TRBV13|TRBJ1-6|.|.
CASNSNNRWNSPLHF
TGTGCCAGCAATTCGAATAATCGGTGGAATTCACCCCTCCACTTT
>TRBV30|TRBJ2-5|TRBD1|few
CAWSVLNRGPQETQYF
TGTGCCTGGAGTGTACTGAACAGGGGGCCCCAAGAGACCCAGTACTTC
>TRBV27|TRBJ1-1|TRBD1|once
CASSSGQGAAAFF
TGTGCCAGCAGTTCAGGACAGGGGGCCGCCGCTTTCTTT
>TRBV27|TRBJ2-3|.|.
CASSDLDPDTQYF
TGTGCCAGCAGTGATCTAGATCCAGATACGCAGTATTTT
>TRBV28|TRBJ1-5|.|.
CASTPSAGTRSNQPQHF
TGTGCCAGCACCCCATCCGCGGGAACAAGAAGCAATCAGCCCCAGCATTTT
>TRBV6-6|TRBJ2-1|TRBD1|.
CASSRNGQGASYNEQFF
TGTGCCAGCAGTCGTAACGGACAGGGGGCGTCCTACAATGAGCAGTTCTTC
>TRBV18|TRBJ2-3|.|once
CASSPNRGTDTQYF
TGTGCCAGCTCACCAAACCGGGGCACAGATACGCAGTATTTT
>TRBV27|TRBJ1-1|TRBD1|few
CASSLSPTGRMNTEAFF
TGTGCCAGCAGTTTATCCCCGACAGGGCGAATGAACACTGAAGCTTTCTTT
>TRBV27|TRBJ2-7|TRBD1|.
CASRGQGAGEQYF
TGTGCCAGCAGGGGACAGGGGGCTGGTGAGCAGTACTTC
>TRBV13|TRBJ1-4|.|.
CASSPSALGGYNEKLFF
TGTGCCAGCAGTCCTTCGGCGTTGGGGGGATATAATGAAAAACTGTTTTTT
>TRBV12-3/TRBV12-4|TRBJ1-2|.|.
CASSPVRWTF
TGTGCCAGCAGTCCGGTACGGTGGACCTTC
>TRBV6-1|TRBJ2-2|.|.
CASSGHPQPNTGELFF
TGTGCCAGCAGTGGGCATCCACAGCCGAACACCGGGGAGCTGTTTTTT
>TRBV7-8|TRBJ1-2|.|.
CASSLASRPTNGYTF
TGTGCCAGCAGCTTAGCGTCGCGCCCAACCAATGGCTACACCTTC
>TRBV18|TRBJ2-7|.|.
CASSPVSWQGGVWAYEQYF
TGTGCCAGCTCACCAGTATCTTGGCAGGGCGGTGTATGGGCCTACGAGCAGTACTTC
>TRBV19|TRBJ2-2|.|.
CASSSGAGELFF
TGTGCCAGTAGTAGCGGGGCCGGGGAGCTGTTTTTT
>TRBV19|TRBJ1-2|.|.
CASIRTATNYGYTF
TGTGCCAGTATCCGGACAGCTACTAACTATGGCTACACCTTC
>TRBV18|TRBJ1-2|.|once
CASSPRGDYGYTF
TGTGCCAGCTCACCACGGGGGGACTATGGCTACACCTTC